What follows is one T cell receptor beta chain and its context. CDR1 and CDR2 from the germline V gene are SGHRS and YFSETQ. The CDR3 spans 17 residues. The ends lost 4 bases at V and 2 bases at J; junction bases unmatched: 9. Data came from immunoSEQ multiplex PCR; TCRdb stores just in-frame clones and leaves some out. The table records some 150,000 clones, 88% of them present only once. The data were obtained in a study of blood T cell repertoires in COVID-19. The sequencing sample was made of peripheral blood. This sequence was found in a human donor in a cohort sampled during active COVID-19. The chain couples TRBV5-1 to TRBJ1-1; 12 bases map to TRBD1. The CDR3 protein is CASSRAGTGGFNTEAFF. The DNA of the CDR3 is TGCGCCAGCAGCCGCGCCGGGACAGGGGGCTTTAACACTGAAGCTTTCTTT.